Presented here are 6 T cell receptor delta chains from one specimen sequenced in a study of gamma-delta T cells after stem cell transplantation. TCRdb applied CATT to the RT-PCR reads for clone calling. The table records 7,600 or so delta-chain clones, 14% to 15% of them present only once. Material for sequencing was gamma-delta T cells. The receptor source for this set is a human donor. It is not recorded whose cells these are; they may come from a transplant donor.

This clone was seen only a few times. This clone may be a read error of a much larger clone one base away. The CDR3 DNA is TGTGCTCTTGGGGAACTACAGGCGTCTGGGGCTAAAGCTTTGACAGCACAACTCTTCTTT. As protein: CALGELQASGAKALTAQLFF. The chain is built from TRDV1 and TRDJ2; possibly TRDD3 for D (6 bases). Germline V gives CDR1 TSWWSYY, CDR2 QGS. The CDR3 is 20 residues long. Trimming removed 0 bases from V and 0 bases from J, with 20 bases in between.

Comments on this clone: Given a much more abundant clone one base away, this may be a read error. The CDR3: CACDTGGLPAQLFF. Here the CDR3 DNA reads TGTGCCTGTGACACGGGGGGACTGCCAGCACAACTCTTCTTT. The chain couples TRDV2 to TRDJ2; the D gene is possibly TRDD3 (6 bases). The CDR3 has 14 amino acids. V lost 1 base and J lost 6, with 11 bases in between. The V gene's germline CDR1 is GEAIGNYY and CDR2 EKD.

Sample share makes this clone medium-sized. The CDR3 reads CACDTGYWGIRKSWDTRQMFF. The DNA for the CDR3 is TGTGCCTGTGACACCGGGTACTGGGGGATACGAAAATCCTGGGACACCCGACAGATGTTTTTC. The chain employs TRDV2 and TRDJ3; 13 bases line up with TRDD3. This CDR3 contains 21 residues. Germline trimming cut 0 bases from V and 1 base from J; bases unmatched to any gene: 8. Germline values: CDR1 GEAIGNYY, CDR2 EKD.

This clone is medium-sized. The CDR3 DNA reads as TGTGCTCTTGGGGAACCCAACTGGGGGATTTTGTACACCGATAAACTCATCTTT. Residues: CALGEPNWGILYTDKLIF. The rearrangement joins TRDV1 to TRDJ1; 10 positions agree with TRDD3. V was clipped by 1 base and J by 0 bases; unmatched bases: 8. Germline lookup yields CDR1 TSWWSYY and CDR2 QGS. The CDR3 totals 18 residues.

About this clone: Given a much more abundant clone one base away, this may be a read error. The V call is TRDV2, the J call TRDJ1; D perhaps matches TRDD3 (5 bases). Germline V gene data show CDR1 as GEAIGNYY and CDR2 as EKD. V gave up 8 bases and J gave up 0 bases, with 18 bases separating them. The CDR3 sequence is 15 residues long. As DNA, the CDR3 is TGTGCCTTCCAACACCGGGGGTCGTACACCGATAAACTCATCTTT. Its protein is CAFQHRGSYTDKLIF.

The sample holds a few counts of this clone. V is TRDV1 and J is TRDJ1; 8 bases match TRDD3. The germline CDR1 and CDR2 sequences are TSWWSYY and QGS. The CDR3 has 20 residues. V shed 3 bases and J 0 bases; nucleotides not matched to a gene: 18. CDR3: CALGDFPFARLGGYTDKLIF. CDR3 coding DNA: TGTGCTCTTGGGGACTTTCCCTTTGCTCGACTGGGGGGATACACCGATAAACTCATCTTT.